These 26 T cell receptor beta chains share one sample of origin, sequenced in a study of blood T cell repertoires in COVID-19. Profiling relied on immunoSEQ multiplex PCR, and the TCRdb table lists in-frame clones only, not all of them. The sample carries a few hundred thousand clones, just over 85% recorded once. Sample: PBMCs or T cells enriched from blood (not recorded which). The receptors come from a woman aged 40 to 50 with acute COVID-19.

This clone has only one observation. This chain joins TRBV10-1 and TRBJ2-3, with 14 bases matching TRBD2. Germline trimming cut 3 bases from V and 4 bases from J; bases unmatched to any gene: 9. Germline CDR1 is WNHNN and CDR2 is SYGVQD (reference sequence). The CDR3 sequence is 18 residues long. The CDR3 reads CASSDSGTSGRSADTQYF. The CDR3 nucleotides read TGCGCCAGCAGTGACTCCGGGACTAGCGGGAGAAGCGCAGATACGCAGTATTTT.

The rearrangement uses TRBV3-1 (or the pseudogene TRBV3-2) and TRBJ2-3; D possibly corresponds to TRBD2 (5 bases). The CDR3 loop spans 16 amino acids. Germline V gene data show CDR1 as LGHDT and CDR2 as YNNKEL (reference sequence). Trimming shortened V by 0 bases and J by 0 bases, and 10 bases separated the two germline ends. The CDR3, as DNA: TGTGCCAGCAGCCAAGATGGGAGACCCAGCACAGATACGCAGTATTTT. As protein: CASSQDGRPSTDTQYF.

The genes are TRBV19 and TRBJ2-7; D unresolved. V lost 2 bases and J 0 bases, leaving 8 bases between the germline ends. This CDR3 is 14 amino acids long. Germline assignment: CDR1 LNHDA and CDR2 SQIVND (reference sequence). DNA for the CDR3: TGTGCCAGTAGTATATCGAGGAGCTCCTACGAGCAGTACTTC. Translating gives CASSISRSSYEQYF.

V gene TRBV5-1 combines with J gene TRBJ2-3; 8 nucleotides agree with TRBD2. The CDR3 totals 15 residues. Per the germline V gene, CDR1 is SGHRS and CDR2 is YFSETQ. J gave up 4 bases and V 7 bases, and 11 bases lay outside the gene matches. The CDR3 reads CASGLGRANADTQYF. The CDR3 DNA reads as TGCGCCAGCGGCCTCGGGAGGGCCAACGCAGATACGCAGTATTTT.

This chain joins TRBV28 and TRBJ2-7, with D possibly matching TRBD2 (6 bases). The CDR3 is made up of 14 amino acids. Germline assignment: CDR1 MDHEN and CDR2 SYDVKM. V was shortened by 5 bases and J by 5 bases, with 16 bases between the two germline ends. In nucleotides, the CDR3 is TGTGCCAGCAGTCCATTCGGGGGACTCAACGAGCAGTACTTC. This codes for CASSPFGGLNEQYF. Together with reference TRBV28 and TRBJ2-7, the CDR3 gives the full variable domain: DVKVTQSSRYLVKRTGEKVFLECVQDMDHENMFWYRQDPGLGLRLIYFSYDVKMKEKGDIPEGYSVSREKKERFSLILESASTNQTSMYLCASSPFGGLNEQYFGPGTRLTVT.

This chain connects TRBV29-1 to TRBJ2-1; tentative D call: TRBD2 (5 bases). The V end lost 4 bases, the J end lost 4 bases, and 8 bases lay between the germline ends. Germline lookup yields CDR1 SQVTM and CDR2 ANQGSEA. This CDR3 is built from 12 residues. As DNA, the CDR3 is TGCAGCGTTGGGACGGGATACAATGAGCAGTTCTTC. Amino acid sequence: CSVGTGYNEQFF.

The DNA for the CDR3 is TGTGCCAGCAGCCCCTCTCGACTAGCGGGAGTCTTCAGCTCCTACAATGAGCAGTTCTTC. Translated, it gives CASSPSRLAGVFSSYNEQFF. The chain joins TRBV13 to TRBJ2-1, with 12 bases fitting TRBD2. CDR1 and CDR2 (germline): PRHDT, FYEKMQ (reference sequence). CDR3 length equals 20 residues. The trim removed 5 bases at V and 0 bases at J, leaving 14 bases unmatched.

The chain joins TRBV5-4 to TRBJ2-3, with TRBD2 identical over 13 bases. This CDR3 is 17 amino acids long. J lost 0 bases, V lost 4 bases, and 5 bases had no gene match. Per germline, CDR1 SGHNT and CDR2 YYREEE (reference sequence). The CDR3 loop reads CASSLRTSGGSTDTQYF. CDR3 sequence (DNA): TGTGCCAGCAGCCTACGGACTAGCGGGGGTAGCACAGATACGCAGTATTTT.

The genes are TRBV28 and TRBJ1-5; TRBD1 agrees at 7 bases. The CDR3 contains 20 residues. J gave up 1 base and V 4 bases, and 19 bases lay outside the gene matches. CDR1 is MDHEN, CDR2 SYDVKM, per germline. The CDR3 DNA reads TGTGCCAGCAGTTGGGGAAGACTGATCGCATCGGGACAGAGCAATCAGCCCCAGCATTTT. This gives the protein CASSWGRLIASGQSNQPQHF.

This chain joins TRBV24-1 and TRBJ2-1; 8 bases agree with TRBD2. The germline CDR1 and CDR2 sequences are KGHDR and SFDVKD. The junction had 10 bases not matched to a gene; V was cut back by 6 bases and J by 7 bases. The CDR3 sequence is 15 residues long. The CDR3 region is CATSSTPSGSNEQFF. CDR3 DNA: TGTGCCACCAGTAGTACGCCTAGCGGGTCAAATGAGCAGTTCTTC.

V usage is TRBV11-3 and J usage is TRBJ2-1; maybe TRBD2 (5 bases). The V gene lost 7 bases and the J gene lost 3 bases, with 10 bases spanning the gap. The CDR3 extends over 13 amino acids. Germline V gives CDR1 SGHNT, CDR2 YENEEA. This chain's CDR3 is CASINRDYNEQFF. The CDR3 region has the DNA TGTGCCAGCATTAACCGGGACTACAATGAGCAGTTCTTC.

V and J are TRBV28 and TRBJ2-5; 7 bases are shared with TRBD1. The CDR3 has 16 residues. Looked up from germline, CDR1 is MDHEN and CDR2 is SYDVKM. Germline trimming cut 5 bases from V and 2 bases from J; bases unmatched to any gene: 11. CDR3 protein: CASSLPRQGPQETQYF. DNA for the CDR3: TGTGCCAGCAGTCTCCCCCGACAGGGACCACAAGAGACCCAGTACTTC.

This rearrangement joins TRBV28 to TRBJ1-6, with TRBD1 as a possible D gene (5 bases). Trimming cost V 2 bases and J 9 bases, with 11 bases left between them. CDR1 and CDR2 from the germline V gene are MDHEN and SYDVKM. The CDR3 has 14 residues. CDR3 in DNA: TGTGCCAGCAGTTTACCAGGGTTTGGTTCACCCCTCCACTTT. This encodes CASSLPGFGSPLHF.

This clone appeared once. This rearrangement joins TRBV10-2 to TRBJ1-1; the D is unclear. Germline-derived CDR1 and CDR2 are WSHSY and SAAADI. The CDR3 totals 11 residues. The V end lost 4 bases, the J end lost 10 bases, and 10 bases lay between the germline ends. CDR3 sequence: CASSVEVRAFF. The DNA for the CDR3 is TGCGCCAGCAGTGTCGAGGTTCGAGCTTTCTTT.

The gene calls are TRBV3-1 (or the pseudogene TRBV3-2) and TRBJ1-2; no reliable D call. CDR1 and CDR2 (germline): LGHDT, YNNKEL (reference sequence). V was pared by 1 base and J by 5 bases, with 5 bases between. The CDR3 spans 12 residues. The CDR3 region is CASSQVTYGYTF. CDR3 nucleotides: TGTGCCAGCAGCCAAGTTACATATGGCTACACCTTC.

This clone is medium-sized (0.01 to 0.1%) by share. This chain uses TRBV28 with TRBJ1-1; D gene uncertain. Trimming took off 2 bases at V and 0 bases at J, with 10 bases between the two ends. The CDR3 covers 15 residues. Per the germline V gene, CDR1 is MDHEN and CDR2 is SYDVKM. The CDR3 DNA reads TGTGCCAGCAGTTTAGTATCCAGTTTGAACACTGAAGCTTTCTTT. Its translation: CASSLVSSLNTEAFF.

This chain uses TRBV15 with TRBJ2-7; perhaps TRBD1 as D (5 bases). V was trimmed by 3 bases and J by 6 bases, leaving 12 bases between them. Germline V CDR1 and CDR2: LNHNV, YYDKDF (reference sequence). CDR3 length: 13 residues. CDR3 nucleotide sequence: TGTGCCACCAGCAGTTTCCAGGGCCCCGAGCAGTACTTC. It yields the protein CATSSFQGPEQYF.

This clone was seen a single time. The V call is TRBV28, the J call TRBJ2-1; the D is unclear. The germline V and J ends were trimmed by 3 bases and 9 bases, with 9 bases remaining between them. The CDR3 runs to 12 residues. Germline CDR1 MDHEN, CDR2 SYDVKM. The CDR3 region has the DNA TGTGCCAGCAGTTTCGGGTCCGGTGAGCAGTTCTTC. This encodes CASSFGSGEQFF.

The rearrangement links TRBV6-6 to TRBJ2-2, with 8 bases fitting TRBD1. This CDR3 has 18 amino acids. CDR1 is MNHNY and CDR2 is SVGAGI in the germline V gene (reference sequence). V shed 6 bases and J 2 bases; nucleotides not matched to a gene: 14. The CDR3 is CASSRSPDRGRNTGELFF. CDR3 bases: TGTGCCAGCAGCCGATCACCCGACAGGGGAAGAAACACCGGGGAGCTGTTTTTT.

In this sample, this clone turned up once. V gene TRBV7-3 combines with J gene TRBJ2-7, with 7 bases that match TRBD1. The CDR3 sequence is 15 residues long. The V and J ends lost 5 bases and 1 base, in that order; junction bases with no gene match: 8. CDR1 is SGHTA, CDR2 FQGTGA, per germline. In DNA, the CDR3 is TGTGCCAGCAGCCCCCACGAGACAGGGTCCTACGAGCAGTACTTC. This translates into CASSPHETGSYEQYF.

The gene calls are TRBV28 and TRBJ2-7; unclear D gene. Between the trimmed V and J ends, which lost 2 bases and 3 bases, there was a span of 11 bases. The CDR3 extends over 14 amino acids. Germline V gene data show CDR1 as MDHEN and CDR2 as SYDVKM. CDR3 region: CASSLNTLVYEQYF. The CDR3 nucleotides read TGTGCCAGCAGTTTAAATACCCTAGTCTACGAGCAGTACTTC.

The chain combines TRBV27 with TRBJ2-7; 7 bases agree with TRBD2. The CDR3 is 15 amino acids. J lost 7 bases, V lost 5 bases, and 14 bases had no gene match. Germline-derived CDR1 and CDR2 are MNHEY and SMNVEV (reference sequence). CDR3 amino acids: CASSLYTGGGVEQYF. The DNA for the CDR3 is TGTGCCAGCAGTCTCTACACGGGGGGAGGTGTTGAGCAGTACTTC.

This clone was observed once. J is TRBJ1-2 and V is TRBV19; D not resolved. The CDR3 consists of 15 residues. Trimming removed 0 bases from V and 4 bases from J, with 12 bases in between. Germline V gene data show CDR1 as LNHDA and CDR2 as SQIVND (reference sequence). CDR3 in DNA: TGTGCCAGTAGTATAGATCTATGGAGATTCTATGGCTACACCTTC. This translates into CASSIDLWRFYGYTF.

This clone came up a few times. The chain is built from TRBV19 and TRBJ1-5; D is unresolved. Germline CDR1 LNHDA, CDR2 SQIVND (reference sequence). V dropped 5 bases and J dropped 0 bases, with 2 bases sitting between them. CDR3 size: 12 residues. In nucleotides, the CDR3 is TGTGCCAGTAGTCTTAGCAATCAGCCCCAGCATTTT. Its protein product is CASSLSNQPQHF.

For the CDR3, the DNA is TGTGCCAGTAGTACCGGTAGGACAGGGGCTCTTGCGAACACCGGGGAGCTGTTTTTT. It translates to CASSTGRTGALANTGELFF. The V and J genes are TRBV19 and TRBJ2-2; 9 bases map to TRBD1. J was trimmed by 0 bases and V by 4 bases; bases with no gene match: 12. The CDR3 consists of 19 residues. From germline, CDR1 is LNHDA and CDR2 SQIVND (reference sequence). Full variable domain (missing parts from reference TRBV19 and TRBJ2-2): DGGITQSPKYLFRKEGQNVTLSCEQNLNHDAMYWYRQDPGQGLRLIYYSQIVNDFQKGDIAEGYSVSREKKESFPLTVTSAQKNPTAFYLCASSTGRTGALANTGELFFGEGSRLTVL.

This chain links TRBV4-1 with TRBJ1-6; tentatively, D is TRBD1 (5 bases). There are 15 residues in the CDR3. The germline V gene has CDR1 MGHRA and CDR2 YSYEKL. The V gene lost 2 bases and the J gene lost 8 bases, with 13 bases spanning the gap. CDR3 bases: TGCGCCAGCAGCCAAAAAGACAGTGGAGATTCACCCCTCCACTTT. Translation: CASSQKDSGDSPLHF.